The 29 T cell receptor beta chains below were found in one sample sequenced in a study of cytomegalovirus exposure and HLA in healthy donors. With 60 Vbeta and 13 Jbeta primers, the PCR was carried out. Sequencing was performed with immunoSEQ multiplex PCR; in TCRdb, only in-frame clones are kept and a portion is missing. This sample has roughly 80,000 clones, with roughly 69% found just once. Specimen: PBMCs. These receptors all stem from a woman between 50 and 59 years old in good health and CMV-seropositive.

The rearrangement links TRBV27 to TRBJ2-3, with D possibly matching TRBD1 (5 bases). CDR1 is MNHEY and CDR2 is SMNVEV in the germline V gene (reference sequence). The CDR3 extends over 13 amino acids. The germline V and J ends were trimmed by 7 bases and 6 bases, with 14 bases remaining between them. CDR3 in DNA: TGTGCCAGCAAGGGGCTCGTCACGGATACGCAGTATTTT. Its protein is CASKGLVTDTQYF.

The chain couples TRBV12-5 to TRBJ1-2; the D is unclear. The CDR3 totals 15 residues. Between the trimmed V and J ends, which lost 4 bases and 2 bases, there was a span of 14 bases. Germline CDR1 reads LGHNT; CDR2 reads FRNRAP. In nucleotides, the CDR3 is TGTGCTAGTGGTTCGACGAGGAGGTTAAACTATGGCTACACCTTC. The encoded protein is CASGSTRRLNYGYTF.

The CDR3 region is CSAPYLNEQFF. DNA of the CDR3: TGCAGTGCTCCCTACCTCAATGAGCAGTTCTTC. The chain recombines TRBV20-1 with TRBJ2-1; D not resolved. The CDR3 is 11 amino acids. V was cut by 5 bases and J by 6 bases, with 8 bases left in between. CDR1 is DFQATT, CDR2 SNEGSKA, per germline (reference sequence).

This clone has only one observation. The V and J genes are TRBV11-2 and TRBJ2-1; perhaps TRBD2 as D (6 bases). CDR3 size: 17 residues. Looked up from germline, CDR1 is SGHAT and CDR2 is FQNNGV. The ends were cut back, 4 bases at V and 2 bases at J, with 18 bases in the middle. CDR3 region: CASSSRDSLLTYNEQFF. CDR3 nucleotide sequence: TGTGCCAGCAGCTCTAGGGACTCATTATTAACCTACAATGAGCAGTTCTTC.

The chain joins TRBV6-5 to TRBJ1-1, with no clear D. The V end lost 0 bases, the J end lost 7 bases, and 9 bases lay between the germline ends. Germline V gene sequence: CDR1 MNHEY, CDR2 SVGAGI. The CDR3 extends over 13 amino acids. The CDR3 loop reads CASSYSSRNEAFF. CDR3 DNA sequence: TGTGCCAGCAGTTACTCATCGCGGAATGAAGCTTTCTTT.

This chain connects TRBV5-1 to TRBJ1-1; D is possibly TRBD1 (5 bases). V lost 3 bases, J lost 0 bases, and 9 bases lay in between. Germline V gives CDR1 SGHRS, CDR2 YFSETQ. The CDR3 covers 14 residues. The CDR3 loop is CASSWGGVNTEAFF. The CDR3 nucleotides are TGCGCCAGCAGCTGGGGAGGGGTGAACACTGAAGCTTTCTTT. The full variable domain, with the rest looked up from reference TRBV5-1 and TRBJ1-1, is KAGVTQTPRYLIKTRGQQVTLSCSPISGHRSVSWYQQTPGQGLQFLFEYFSETQRNKGNFPGRFSGRQFSNSRSEMNVSTLELGDSALYLCASSWGGVNTEAFFGQGTRLTVV.

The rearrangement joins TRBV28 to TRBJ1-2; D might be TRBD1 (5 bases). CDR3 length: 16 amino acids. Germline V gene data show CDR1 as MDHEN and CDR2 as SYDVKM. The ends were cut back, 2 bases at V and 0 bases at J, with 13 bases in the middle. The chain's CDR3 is CASSLPLGGTNYGYTF. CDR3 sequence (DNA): TGTGCCAGCAGTTTACCCCTGGGGGGTACTAACTATGGCTACACCTTC.

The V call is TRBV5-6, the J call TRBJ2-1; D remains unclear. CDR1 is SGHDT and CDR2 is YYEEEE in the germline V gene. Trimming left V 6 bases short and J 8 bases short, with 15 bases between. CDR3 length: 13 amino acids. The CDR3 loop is CASTSFLPDEQFF. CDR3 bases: TGTGCCAGCACCTCGTTTCTTCCGGATGAGCAGTTCTTC.

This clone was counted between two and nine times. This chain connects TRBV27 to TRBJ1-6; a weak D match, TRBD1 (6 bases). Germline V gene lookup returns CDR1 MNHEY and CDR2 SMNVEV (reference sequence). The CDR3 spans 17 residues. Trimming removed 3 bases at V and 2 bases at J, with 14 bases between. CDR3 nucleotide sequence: TGTGCCAGCAGTTTTAGGGGGTTCCTTACCTATAATTCACCCCTCCACTTT. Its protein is CASSFRGFLTYNSPLHF.

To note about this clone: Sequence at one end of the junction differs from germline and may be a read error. Here the CDR3 reads CSSSFFRQGVDEQYF. The CDR3 coding sequence is TGTTCCAGCAGCTTTTTTAGGCAGGGGGTGGACGAGCAGTACTTC. The chain carries TRBV7-9 and TRBJ2-7, with 7 bases lining up with TRBD1. Germline lookup yields CDR1 SEHNR and CDR2 FQNEAQ (reference sequence). The CDR3 spans 15 residues.

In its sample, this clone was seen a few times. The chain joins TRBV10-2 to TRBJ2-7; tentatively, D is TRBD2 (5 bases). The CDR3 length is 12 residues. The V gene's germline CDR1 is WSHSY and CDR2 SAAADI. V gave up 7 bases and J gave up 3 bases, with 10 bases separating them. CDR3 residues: CASTSGDYEQYF. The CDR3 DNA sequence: TGCGCCAGCACGAGCGGAGACTACGAGCAGTACTTC.

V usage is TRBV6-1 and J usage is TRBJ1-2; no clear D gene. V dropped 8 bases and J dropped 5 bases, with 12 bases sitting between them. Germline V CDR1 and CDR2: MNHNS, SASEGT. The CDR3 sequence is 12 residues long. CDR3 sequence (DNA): TGTGCCAGCCAGCGGGAACAGTATGGCTACACCTTC. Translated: CASQREQYGYTF.

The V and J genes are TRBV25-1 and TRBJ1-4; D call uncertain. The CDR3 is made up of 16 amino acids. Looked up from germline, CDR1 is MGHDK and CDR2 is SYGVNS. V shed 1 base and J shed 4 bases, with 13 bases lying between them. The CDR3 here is CASSEWSEAINEKLFF. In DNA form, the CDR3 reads TGTGCCAGCAGTGAATGGTCCGAGGCGATTAATGAAAAACTGTTTTTT.

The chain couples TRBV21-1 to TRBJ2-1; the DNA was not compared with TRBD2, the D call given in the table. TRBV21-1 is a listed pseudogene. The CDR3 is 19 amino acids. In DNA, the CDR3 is TGTGCCAGCAGCAGAAAAAGTCAGGCTAGCGGGGGGTTTGACAATGAGCAGTTCTTC. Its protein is CASSRKSQASGGFDNEQFF.

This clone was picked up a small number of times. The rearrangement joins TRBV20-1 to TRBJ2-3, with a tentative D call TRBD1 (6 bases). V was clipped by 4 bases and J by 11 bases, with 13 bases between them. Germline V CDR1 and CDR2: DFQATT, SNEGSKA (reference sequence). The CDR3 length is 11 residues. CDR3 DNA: TGCAGTGCTACGGGGCCGGGACAGCAGTATTTT. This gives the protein CSATGPGQQYF.

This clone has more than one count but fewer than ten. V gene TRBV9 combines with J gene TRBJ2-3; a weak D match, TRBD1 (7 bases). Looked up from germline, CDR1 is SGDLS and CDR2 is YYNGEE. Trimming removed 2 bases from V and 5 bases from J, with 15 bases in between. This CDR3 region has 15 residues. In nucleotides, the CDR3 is TGTGCCAGCAGCGTCTCACTAGCAGGGGGAGATACGCAGTATTTT. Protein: CASSVSLAGGDTQYF.

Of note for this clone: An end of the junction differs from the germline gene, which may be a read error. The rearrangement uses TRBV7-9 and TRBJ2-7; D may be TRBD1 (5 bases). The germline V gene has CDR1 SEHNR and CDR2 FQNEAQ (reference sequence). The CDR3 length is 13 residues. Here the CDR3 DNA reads TGTTCCAGCACGCAGGGAAGCTCCTACGAGCAGTACTTC. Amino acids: CSSTQGSSYEQYF.

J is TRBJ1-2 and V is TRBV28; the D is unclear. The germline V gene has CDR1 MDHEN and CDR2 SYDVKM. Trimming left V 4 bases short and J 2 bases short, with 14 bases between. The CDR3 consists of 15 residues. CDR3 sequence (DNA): TGTGCCAGCAGTTCTTCTGCAAGCTCAAACTATGGCTACACCTTC. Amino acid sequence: CASSSSASSNYGYTF.

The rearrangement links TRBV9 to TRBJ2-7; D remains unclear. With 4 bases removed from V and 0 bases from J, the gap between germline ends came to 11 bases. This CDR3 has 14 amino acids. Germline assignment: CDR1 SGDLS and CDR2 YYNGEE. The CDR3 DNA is TGTGCCAGCAGCCAGAGCCCTGACTCCTACGAGCAGTACGTC. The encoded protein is CASSQSPDSYEQYV.

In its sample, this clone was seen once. CDR3 sequence (DNA): TGCGCCAGCAGCTTCAATCTGGGCTACGAGCAGTACGTC. Its protein is CASSFNLGYEQYV. The rearrangement uses TRBV5-1 and TRBJ2-7; unclear D gene. In germline, CDR1 is SGHRS, CDR2 YFSETQ. The V gene lost 2 bases and the J gene lost 3 bases, with 9 bases spanning the gap. The CDR3 length is 13 residues.

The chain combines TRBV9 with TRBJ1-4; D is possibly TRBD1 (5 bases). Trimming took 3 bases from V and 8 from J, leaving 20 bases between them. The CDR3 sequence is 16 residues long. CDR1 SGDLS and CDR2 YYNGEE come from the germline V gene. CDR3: CASSAHSGPRQEKLFF. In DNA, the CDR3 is TGTGCCAGCAGCGCACATTCAGGGCCCCGACAGGAAAAACTGTTTTTT.

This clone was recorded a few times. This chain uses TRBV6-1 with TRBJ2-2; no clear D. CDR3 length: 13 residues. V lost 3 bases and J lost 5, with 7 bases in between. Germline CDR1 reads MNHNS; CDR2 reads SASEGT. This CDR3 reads CASSDSLTGELFF. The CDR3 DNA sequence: TGTGCCAGCAGTGATTCCCTAACCGGGGAGCTGTTTTTT.

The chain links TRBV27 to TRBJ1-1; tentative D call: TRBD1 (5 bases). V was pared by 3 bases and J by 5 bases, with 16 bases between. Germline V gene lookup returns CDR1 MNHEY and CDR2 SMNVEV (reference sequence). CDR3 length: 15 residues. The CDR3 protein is CASSLATAGRTEAFF. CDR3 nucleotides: TGTGCCAGCAGTTTGGCGACAGCCGGTCGGACTGAAGCTTTCTTT.

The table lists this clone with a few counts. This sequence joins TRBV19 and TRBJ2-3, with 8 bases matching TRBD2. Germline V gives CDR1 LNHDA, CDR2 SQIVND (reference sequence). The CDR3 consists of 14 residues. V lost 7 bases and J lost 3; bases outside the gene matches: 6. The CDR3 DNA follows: TGTGCCAGTACCCCACAGCGGGGGACAGATACGCAGTATTTT. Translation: CASTPQRGTDTQYF. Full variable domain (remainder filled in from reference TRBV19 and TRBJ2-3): DGGITQSPKYLFRKEGQNVTLSCEQNLNHDAMYWYRQDPGQGLRLIYYSQIVNDFQKGDIAEGYSVSREKKESFPLTVTSAQKNPTAFYLCASTPQRGTDTQYFGPGTRLTVL.

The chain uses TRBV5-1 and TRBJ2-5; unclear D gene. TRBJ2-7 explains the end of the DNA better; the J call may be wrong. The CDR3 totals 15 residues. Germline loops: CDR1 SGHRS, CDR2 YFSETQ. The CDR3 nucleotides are TGCGCCAGCAGCTTGGCCGCCCGAGAGGAATACGAGCAGTACTTC. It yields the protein CASSLAAREEYEQYF.

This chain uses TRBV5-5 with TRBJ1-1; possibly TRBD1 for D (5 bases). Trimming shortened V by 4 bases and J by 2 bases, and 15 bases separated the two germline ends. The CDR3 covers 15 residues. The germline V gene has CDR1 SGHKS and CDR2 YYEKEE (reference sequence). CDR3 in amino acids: CASSPYATANTEAFF. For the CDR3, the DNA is TGTGCCAGCAGCCCCTACGCGACAGCTAACACTGAAGCTTTCTTT. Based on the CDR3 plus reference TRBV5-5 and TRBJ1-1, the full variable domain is DAGVTQSPTHLIKTRGQQVTLRCSPISGHKSVSWYQQVLGQGPQFIFQYYEKEERGRGNFPDRFSARQFPNYSSELNVNALLLGDSALYLCASSPYATANTEAFFGQGTRLTVV.

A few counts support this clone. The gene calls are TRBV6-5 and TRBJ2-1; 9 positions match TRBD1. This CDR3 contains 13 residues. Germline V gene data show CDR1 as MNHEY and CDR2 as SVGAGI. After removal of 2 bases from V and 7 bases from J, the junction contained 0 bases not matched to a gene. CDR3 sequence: CASSYGTGNEQFF. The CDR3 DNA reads TGTGCCAGCAGTTACGGGACAGGGAATGAGCAGTTCTTC.

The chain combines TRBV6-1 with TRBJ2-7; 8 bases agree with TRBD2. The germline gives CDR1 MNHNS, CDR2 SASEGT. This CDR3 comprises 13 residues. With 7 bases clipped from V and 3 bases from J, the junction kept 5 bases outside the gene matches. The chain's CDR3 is CASMSGGNYEQYF. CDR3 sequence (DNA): TGTGCCAGCATGTCGGGGGGGAACTACGAGCAGTACTTC.

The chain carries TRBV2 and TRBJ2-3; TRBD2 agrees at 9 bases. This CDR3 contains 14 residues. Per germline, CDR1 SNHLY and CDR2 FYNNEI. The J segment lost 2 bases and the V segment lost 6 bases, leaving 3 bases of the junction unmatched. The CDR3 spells CASRRLADTDTQYF. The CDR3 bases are TGTGCCAGCAGGAGACTAGCGGACACAGATACGCAGTATTTT.